A selection of T cell receptor beta chains follows, all from one sample in a study of CD8 T cells in ankylosing spondylitis. TCRdb analysed the 5' RACE reads with MiXCR anew, one entry per CDR3 protein. The sample includes approximately 150,000 distinct CDR3 sequences, under 45% of them seen just once. The sequencing input was synovial fluid, either unsorted or a sorted T cell fraction (not recorded which). Receptors were obtained from a male donor with ankylosing spondylitis. CDR3s include the opening cysteine and the closing phenylalanine or tryptophan. The order of the fields is clone size, V gene, J gene, CDR3 protein. The size entry is marked missing in some rows and otherwise reads once, few, many or a size class.

>-|TRBV4-1|TRBJ2-7
CASSQSIGSYEQYF
>few|TRBV9|TRBJ2-2
CASSVDRLVEREGPTGELFF
>-|TRBV12-3/TRBV12-4|TRBJ2-7
CASRDNLGGPAYEQYF
>-|TRBV7-3|TRBJ2-1
CASSSGGGRVSYNEQFF
>few|TRBV12-3/TRBV12-4|TRBJ2-1
CASSFGVVEQFF
>-|TRBV12-3/TRBV12-4|TRBJ2-7
CASSPGLVVEQYF
>-|TRBV7-6|TRBJ2-1
CASSLDPPRQYNEQFF
>few|TRBV7-9|TRBJ2-7
CASSFHDHEQYF
>few|TRBV9|TRBJ1-2
CASSEAGLENGYTF
>-|TRBV6-4|TRBJ2-1
CASSDSGGANEQFF
>few|TRBV3-1|TRBJ2-3
CASSQEGLSYTQYF
>few|TRBV5-1|TRBJ2-1
CASRTSGYNEQFF
>-|TRBV12-3/TRBV12-4|TRBJ1-2
CASSTVYGYTF
>-|TRBV10-3|TRBJ1-1
CAISELQGMNTEAFF
>medium-sized|TRBV19|TRBJ2-1
CASSAIRSTTSYNEQFF
>-|TRBV20-1|TRBJ2-7
CSARDSAETYEQYF
>-|TRBV15|TRBJ1-3
CATSRVPGFSGNTIYF
>-|TRBV27|TRBJ2-3
CASSLAVADTQYF
>-|TRBV10-2|TRBJ2-3
CASSELVLTDTQYF
>-|TRBV12-3/TRBV12-4|TRBJ2-1
CASSLELAGYNEQFF
>few|TRBV6-4|TRBJ2-1
CASSLKAGTGGNEQFF
>-|TRBV5-1|TRBJ2-1
CASSLALAGQGHNEQFF
>medium-sized|TRBV7-3|TRBJ2-1
CASSATSGPYNEQFF
>-|TRBV7-8|TRBJ2-3
CASSLAPGQDYTDTQYF
>-|TRBV25-1|TRBJ2-1
CASSDTGYNEQFF
>-|TRBV30|TRBJ2-5
CAWSATGGETQYF
>-|TRBV21-1|TRBJ1-5
CANLQGESNQPQHF
>few|TRBV7-9|TRBJ2-7
CASSSISDRGLYEQYF
>-|TRBV12-3/TRBV12-4|TRBJ2-1
CASNLGQGPYNEQFF
>many|TRBV6-4|TRBJ2-3
CASSDEKSTDTQYF
>-|TRBV28|TRBJ2-5
CASSSPRLGLETQYF
>many|TRBV12-3/TRBV12-4|TRBJ1-2
CASSPRGTGRMDGYTF
>-|TRBV5-1|TRBJ2-1
CASSLFGAGSQQFF
>-|TRBV4-2|TRBJ2-1
CASSPPTSGDYNEQFF
>few|TRBV30|TRBJ1-1
CAWSVGVGTEAFF
>few|TRBV25-1|TRBJ2-5
CASSEGGVETQYF
>-|TRBV3-1|TRBJ2-3
CASSQVSGSDTQYF
>few|TRBV7-8|TRBJ2-3
CASSLLAGGPTDTQYF
>-|TRBV28|TRBJ1-2
CASSLGPGPYGYTF
>-|TRBV15|TRBJ1-4
CATSTPDQAGEKLFF
>-|TRBV9|TRBJ2-3
CASSVWGGFPDTQYF
>-|TRBV3-1|TRBJ2-1
CASSQGRVSYNEQFF